This T cell receptor beta chain was found in a study of blood T cell repertoires in COVID-19. Study-level background: Sites in the United States, Italy and Spain provided acute and convalescent COVID-19 samples. T cells, B-cell-depleted T cells, or PBMCs provided the cDNA or gDNA that served as material.

Those who participated ranged in age from 18 to 89 years and resided in under 25 US areas. Germline CDR1 is GTSNPN and CDR2 is SVGIG (reference sequence). CDR3 size: 14 residues. With 4 bases clipped from V and 1 base from J, the junction kept 4 bases outside the gene matches. Generated by immunoSEQ multiplex PCR, the TCRdb table keeps only in-frame clones and is missing some. The sample comprises hundreds of thousands of clones, 86% of which are singletons, and over 1.5% rests with the top ten. The clonotype comes from a man aged 40-50 years who had recovered from COVID-19. The material sequenced was PBMCs or T cells enriched from blood (not recorded which). The J gene is TRBJ2-7, the V gene TRBV30, with 10 bases lining up with TRBD1. The CDR3 DNA reads as TGTGCCTGGATGGACAGGGGGTTTTCCTACGAGCAGTACTTC. Protein: CAWMDRGFSYEQYF.